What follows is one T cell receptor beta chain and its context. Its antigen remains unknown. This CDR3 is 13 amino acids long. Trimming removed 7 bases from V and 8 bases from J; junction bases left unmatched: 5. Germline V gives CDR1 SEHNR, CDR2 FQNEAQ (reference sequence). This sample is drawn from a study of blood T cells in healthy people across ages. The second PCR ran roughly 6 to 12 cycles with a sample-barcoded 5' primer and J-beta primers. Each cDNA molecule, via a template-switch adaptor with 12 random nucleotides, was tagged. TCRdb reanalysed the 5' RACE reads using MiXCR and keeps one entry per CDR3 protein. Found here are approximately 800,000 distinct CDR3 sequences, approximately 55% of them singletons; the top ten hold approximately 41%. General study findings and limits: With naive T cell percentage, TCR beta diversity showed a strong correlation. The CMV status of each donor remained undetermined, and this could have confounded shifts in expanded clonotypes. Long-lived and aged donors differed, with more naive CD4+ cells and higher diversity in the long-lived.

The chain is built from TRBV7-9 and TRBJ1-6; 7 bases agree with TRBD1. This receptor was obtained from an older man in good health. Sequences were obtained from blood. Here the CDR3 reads CASTGQNDSPLHF. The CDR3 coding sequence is TGTGCCAGCACGGGACAGAACGATTCACCCCTCCACTTT.